Reported below is one TCR beta chain. Its antigen is unidentified. In germline, CDR1 is SSHAT, CDR2 FNYEAQ (reference sequence). The CDR3 runs to 15 residues. Deletions cut 1 base from V and 1 base from J, with 7 bases between. Sequenced by immunoSEQ multiplex PCR; TCRdb stores in-frame clones only, minus some. The sample consists of 90,000 or so clones, 89% of them appearing once. Pooling covered second doses at about 4 or about 12 weeks. The sample belongs to a study of T cell responses to AZD1222 COVID-19 vaccine. Study-wide results and caveats: Repertoire samples came only from after the peak T cell response. Clonal diversity was possibly underestimated; the donors were predominantly white British and more often female. Spike regions recognized by vaccine-associated CD4 TCRs spanned the protein, led by 160-218 and 743-854.

This specimen was peripheral blood, taken 28 days after the second AZD1222 dose. The chain has TRBV7-7 and TRBJ2-2, with no clear D. The sequence was obtained from an adult who received the AZD1222 COVID-19 vaccine. CDR3 coding DNA: TGTGCCAGCAGCTTAGGCCCCGGGAACACCGGGGAGCTGTTTTTT. Translation gives CASSLGPGNTGELFF.